The TCR beta chain under discussion was sequenced for a study of cytomegalovirus exposure and HLA in healthy donors. Notes on the study in general: Among the most significant clusters, several appeared linked to common viral pathogens in a later analysis. Associated with cytomegalovirus, according to the listing, were around 160 TCR beta chains. The classifier was said to identify cytomegalovirus status with high specificity and sensitivity.

As concerns this clone: The antigen remains unidentified.

The PCR made use of 60 Vbeta and 13 Jbeta primers. Data came from immunoSEQ multiplex PCR; TCRdb stores just in-frame clones and leaves some out. The table has 70,000 to 95,000 clones, 70% to 80% seen once. The sample comprised PBMCs. This TCR came from a human donor in good health.

CDR3 region: CASSRTSGGYNEQFF. Written as DNA, the CDR3 is TGTGCCAGCTCACGGACTAGCGGGGGCTACAATGAGCAGTTCTTC. V usage is TRBV18 and J usage is TRBJ2-1; 13 nucleotides align to TRBD2. J gave up 3 bases and V 4 bases, and 0 bases lay outside the gene matches. The CDR3 spans 15 residues. The germline V gene has CDR1 KGHSH and CDR2 LQKENI.